The source of this T cell receptor (beta chain) is a study of blood T cells in healthy people across ages. Study findings and constraints: It was not known whether donors were CMV positive (a possible confounder of expanded clonotype changes).

Each sample had at least 6.5 million PBMCs isolated. Extraction yielded at least 5 micrograms of total RNA per sample. The germline CDR1 and CDR2 sequences are SGHRS and YFSETQ. V trimming: 3 bases; J trimming: 10 bases; junction bases outside the gene matches: 12. This CDR3 spans 14 amino acids. A remark on this clonotype: Antigen: not known. A much larger clonotype is one base distant, so this may be a read error.

A second PCR, run for 7 to 11 cycles, used a sample-barcoded 5' primer plus a J-beta primer mix. Any given sample supplied a minimum of 3 million CDR3-containing paired-end reads. Using its own MiXCR run on the 5' RACE reads, TCRdb lists one record per CDR3 protein. The sample consists of roughly 700,000 distinct CDR3 sequences, around 32% of them appearing once. Source material: blood. This sequence joins TRBV5-1 and TRBJ1-2, with TRBD1 matching 7 bases. The source is an elderly woman in good health. The CDR3 loop reads CASSSARQGDDYTF. The CDR3 DNA reads TGCGCCAGCAGCTCAGCCCGGCAGGGGGATGACTACACCTTC.